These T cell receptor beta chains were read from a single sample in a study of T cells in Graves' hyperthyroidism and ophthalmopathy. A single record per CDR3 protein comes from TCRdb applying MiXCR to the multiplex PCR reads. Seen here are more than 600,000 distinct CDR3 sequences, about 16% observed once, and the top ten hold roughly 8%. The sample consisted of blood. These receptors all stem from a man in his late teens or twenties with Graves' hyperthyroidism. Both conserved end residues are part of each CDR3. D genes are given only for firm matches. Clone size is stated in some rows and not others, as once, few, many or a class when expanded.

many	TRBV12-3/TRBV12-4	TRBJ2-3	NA	TGTGCCAGCAGTTACTTTGATACGCAGTATTTT	CASSYFDTQYF
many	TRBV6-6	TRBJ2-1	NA	TGTGCCAGCAGTTACGACTATTCCACTTACAATGAGCAGTTCTTC	CASSYDYSTYNEQFF
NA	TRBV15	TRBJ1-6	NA	TGTGCCACCAGCAGAGAAGGAGCCTATTCACCCCTCCACTTT	CATSREGAYSPLHF
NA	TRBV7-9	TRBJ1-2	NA	TGTGCCAGCAACCTTGGGACCGGGGGCTACACCTTC	CASNLGTGGYTF
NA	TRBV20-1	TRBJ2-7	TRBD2	TGCAGTGCTAGGTGGGGGCTAGCGGGGCGCTACGAGCAGTACTTC	CSARWGLAGRYEQYF
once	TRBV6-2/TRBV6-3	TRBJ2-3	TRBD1	TGTGCCAGCAGTTATTTGTGGGACAGGGTTTTCGGCACAGATACGCAGTATTTT	CASSYLWDRVFGTDTQYF
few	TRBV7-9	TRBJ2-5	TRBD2	TGTGCCAGCAGCTGGACTAGGGAGACCCAGTACTTC	CASSWTRETQYF
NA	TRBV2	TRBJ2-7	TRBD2	TGTGCCAGCGTGAGAGGGGTTAGCGGGAACTACGAGCAGTACTTC	CASVRGVSGNYEQYF
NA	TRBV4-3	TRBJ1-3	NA	TGCGCCAGCAGCCAAGAGGGGACCCAGGGAAACACCATATATTTT	CASSQEGTQGNTIYF
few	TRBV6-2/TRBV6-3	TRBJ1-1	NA	TGTGCCAGCAGCTCACAGGGTTCGTCGGCTTTCTTT	CASSSQGSSAFF
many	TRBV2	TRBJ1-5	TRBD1	TGTGCCAGCAGTGAACGGGACAGATCCTATAGCAATCAGCCCCAGCATTTT	CASSERDRSYSNQPQHF
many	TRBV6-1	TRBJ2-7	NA	TGTGCCAGCAGTGGAACAGGAGGGGGCTACGAGCAGTACTTC	CASSGTGGGYEQYF
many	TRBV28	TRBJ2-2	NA	TGTGCCAGCACCGACAGCACCGGGGAGCTGTTTTTT	CASTDSTGELFF
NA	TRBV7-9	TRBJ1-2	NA	TGTGCCAGCAGCTGGACGGGCTATGGCTACACCTTC	CASSWTGYGYTF
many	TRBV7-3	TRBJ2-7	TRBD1	TGTGCCAGCAGCCCCTCCGGGACAGGGATCGACGAGCAGTACTTC	CASSPSGTGIDEQYF
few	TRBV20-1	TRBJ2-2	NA	TGCAGTGCTTACCCGGACCTCGCGAACACCGGGGAGCTGTTTTTT	CSAYPDLANTGELFF
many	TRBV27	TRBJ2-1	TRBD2	TGTGCCAGCAGTTCATACCCTAGCGGATGGAGCGGGAATGAGCAGTTCTTC	CASSSYPSGWSGNEQFF
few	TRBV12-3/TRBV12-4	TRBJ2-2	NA	TGTGCCAGCAGAATTTCGGGAGTCGGCGGGGAGCTGTTTTTT	CASRISGVGGELFF
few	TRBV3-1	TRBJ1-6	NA	TGTGCCAGCAGCCAAGTGCCCGGGGCTCGGAATTCACCCCTCCACTTT	CASSQVPGARNSPLHF
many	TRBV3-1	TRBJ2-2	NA	TGTGCCAGCAGCCAAGCTTTCCGGGGAAAGACCGGGGAGCTGTTTTTT	CASSQAFRGKTGELFF
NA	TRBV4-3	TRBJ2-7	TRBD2	TGCGCCAGCAGCCAAGAGGCGGGAGGGCGGGAGCAGTACTTC	CASSQEAGGREQYF
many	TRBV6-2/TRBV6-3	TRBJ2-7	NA	TGTGCCAGCACGATACCGGGACGGAGCTCCTACGAGCAGTACTTC	CASTIPGRSSYEQYF
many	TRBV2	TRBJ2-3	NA	TGTGCCACCCAGGCAGGGGCGGGCACAGATACGCAGTATTTT	CATQAGAGTDTQYF
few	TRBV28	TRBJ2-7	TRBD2	TGTGCCAGCAGTCCACTAGCGGGAGGGCCCGTTTACGAGCAGTACTTC	CASSPLAGGPVYEQYF
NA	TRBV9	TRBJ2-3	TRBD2	TGTGCCAGCAGCGACCCTTTAGCGGGAGATAGAGATACGCAGTATTTT	CASSDPLAGDRDTQYF
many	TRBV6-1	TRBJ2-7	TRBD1	TGTGCCAGCAGTTCCGGGACAGGGAAGGCCTACGAGCAGTACTTC	CASSSGTGKAYEQYF
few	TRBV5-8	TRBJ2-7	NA	TGTGCCAGCAGCTCTAGCGCGACCTACGAGCAGTACTTC	CASSSSATYEQYF